This T cell receptor (beta chain) emerged from a study of cytomegalovirus exposure and HLA in healthy donors. Germline-derived CDR1 and CDR2 are ENHRY and SYGVKD. J lost 0 bases, V lost 4 bases, and 5 bases had no gene match. The CDR3 spans 16 residues. The data were produced by immunoSEQ multiplex PCR, yet TCRdb's version contains in-frame clones alone and is incomplete. The data hold 60,000 to 90,000 clones, with around 81% observed a single time. This receptor was identified in a man in his thirties or forties in good health and CMV-seronegative. The sequenced sample was PBMCs. The chain recombines TRBV10-3 with TRBJ1-3; 8 bases map to TRBD1. The CDR3: CAISGQGTYSGNTIYF. CDR3 DNA sequence: TGTGCCATCAGTGGACAGGGGACTTACTCTGGAAACACCATATATTTT.